This T cell receptor (beta chain) was recovered during a study of shared clonotypes between healthy human individuals. The overall study: Each donor contributed plates that comprised three CD4 naive, three CD4 memory, two CD8 naive and one CD8 memory.

The length of the CDR3 is 16 residues. J gave up 2 bases and V 6 bases, and 12 bases lay outside the gene matches. Germline V gene lookup returns CDR1 SQVTM and CDR2 ANQGSEA. Running of the assay took place at deep level. TCRdb's copy holds only in-frame clones and misses some; the assay was immunoSEQ multiplex PCR. The sample includes 800,000 to 1,200,000 clones, approximately 80% of them seen just once. CD4+ cells yielded CD45RA+ naive and CD45RA-negative memory subsets. Whole-study results and caveats: Relative to memory subsets, naive subsets generally showed larger estimated richness.

A word on this clone: Its specificity is not known.

The clonotype originates from a man aged 18 to 30 in good health. Some clones in this sample may be carry-over from other donors' samples. Sample: memory CD4+ T cells from PBMCs. The subset is: CD45RA-negative fraction. The gene calls are TRBV29-1 and TRBJ2-1; 8 positions match TRBD2. The CDR3 DNA sequence: TGCAGCGTCCCCCTCCGGGGGGGCCGTGCCTACAATGAGCAGTTCTTC. Translating it yields CSVPLRGGRAYNEQFF.